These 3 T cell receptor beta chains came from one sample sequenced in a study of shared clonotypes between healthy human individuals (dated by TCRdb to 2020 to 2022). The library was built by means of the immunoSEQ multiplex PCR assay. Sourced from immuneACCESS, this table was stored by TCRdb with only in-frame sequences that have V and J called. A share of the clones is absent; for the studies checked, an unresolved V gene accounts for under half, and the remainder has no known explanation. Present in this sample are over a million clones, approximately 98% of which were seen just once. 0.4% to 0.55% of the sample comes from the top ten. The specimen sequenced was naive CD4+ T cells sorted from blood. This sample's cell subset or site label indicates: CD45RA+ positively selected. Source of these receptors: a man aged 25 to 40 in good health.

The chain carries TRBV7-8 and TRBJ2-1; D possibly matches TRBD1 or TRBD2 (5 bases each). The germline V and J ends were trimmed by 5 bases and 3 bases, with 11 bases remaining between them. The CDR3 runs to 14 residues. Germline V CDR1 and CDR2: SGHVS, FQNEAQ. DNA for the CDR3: TGTGCCAGCAGCCCGGGGACCCTCTACAATGAGCAGTTCTTC. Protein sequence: CASSPGTLYNEQFF.

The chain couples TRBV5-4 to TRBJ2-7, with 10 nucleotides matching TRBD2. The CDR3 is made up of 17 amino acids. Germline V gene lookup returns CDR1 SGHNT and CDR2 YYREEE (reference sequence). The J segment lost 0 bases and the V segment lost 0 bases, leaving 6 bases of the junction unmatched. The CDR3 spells CASSLGPWTSGSYEQYF. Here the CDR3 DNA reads TGTGCCAGCAGCTTGGGACCCTGGACTAGCGGCTCCTACGAGCAGTACTTC.

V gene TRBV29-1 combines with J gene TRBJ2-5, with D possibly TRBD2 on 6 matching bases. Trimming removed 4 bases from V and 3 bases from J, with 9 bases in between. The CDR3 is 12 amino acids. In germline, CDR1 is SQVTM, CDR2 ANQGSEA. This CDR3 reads CSVARLEETQYF. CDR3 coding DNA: TGCAGCGTTGCTAGACTAGAAGAGACCCAGTACTTC.